Below are 3 T cell receptor beta chains sequenced from a single sample in a study of shared clonotypes between healthy human individuals. CD45RO negativity and positive selection for CCR7 defined naive CD8 cells, a population that excluded terminally differentiated effector memory CD45RA+ cells. The assay was immunoSEQ multiplex PCR, and TCRdb's table has in-frame clones only and misses some. This table holds millions of clones, 85% to 95% found once. The source material was naive CD8+ T cells from PBMCs. The receptors originated from a man aged 18 to 29 in good health. Some clones in this sample may be carry-over from other donors' samples.

This clone was counted a single time. The chain couples TRBV2 to TRBJ2-5; TRBD2 agrees at 10 bases. Trimming removed 8 bases from V and 5 bases from J; junction bases left unmatched: 11. The CDR3 spans 15 residues. Germline V lookup: CDR1 SNHLY, CDR2 FYNNEI. The CDR3 DNA reads TGTGCCAGCTCCCTCTCTAGCGGGAGATTGGAGACCCAGTACTTC. It translates to CASSLSSGRLETQYF.

This sequence joins TRBV5-8 and TRBJ2-1; TRBD2 agrees at 7 bases. Germline CDR1 SGHTS, CDR2 YDEGEE. This CDR3 is built from 15 residues. With 4 bases clipped from V and 6 bases from J, the junction kept 10 bases outside the gene matches. The CDR3 loop reads CASSLLSGRANEQFF. CDR3 bases: TGTGCCAGCAGCCTTCTCAGTGGGAGGGCCAATGAGCAGTTCTTC. The whole variable domain, filled in from reference TRBV5-8 and TRBJ2-1, reads EAGVTQSPTHLIKTRGQQATLRCSPISGHTSVYWYQQALGLGLQFLLWYDEGEERNRGNFPPRFSGRQFPNYSSELNVNALELEDSALYLCASSLLSGRANEQFFGPGTRLTVL.

The rearrangement links TRBV11-2 to TRBJ2-2; TRBD2 agrees at 15 bases. The CDR3 length is 18 residues. Germline V CDR1 and CDR2: SGHAT, FQNNGV. J gave up 3 bases and V 5 bases, and 7 bases lay outside the gene matches. The CDR3 DNA sequence: TGTGCCAGCAGCCTCGGACTAGCGGGAGGGCCGGACACCGGGGAGCTGTTTTTT. Its translation is CASSLGLAGGPDTGELFF.